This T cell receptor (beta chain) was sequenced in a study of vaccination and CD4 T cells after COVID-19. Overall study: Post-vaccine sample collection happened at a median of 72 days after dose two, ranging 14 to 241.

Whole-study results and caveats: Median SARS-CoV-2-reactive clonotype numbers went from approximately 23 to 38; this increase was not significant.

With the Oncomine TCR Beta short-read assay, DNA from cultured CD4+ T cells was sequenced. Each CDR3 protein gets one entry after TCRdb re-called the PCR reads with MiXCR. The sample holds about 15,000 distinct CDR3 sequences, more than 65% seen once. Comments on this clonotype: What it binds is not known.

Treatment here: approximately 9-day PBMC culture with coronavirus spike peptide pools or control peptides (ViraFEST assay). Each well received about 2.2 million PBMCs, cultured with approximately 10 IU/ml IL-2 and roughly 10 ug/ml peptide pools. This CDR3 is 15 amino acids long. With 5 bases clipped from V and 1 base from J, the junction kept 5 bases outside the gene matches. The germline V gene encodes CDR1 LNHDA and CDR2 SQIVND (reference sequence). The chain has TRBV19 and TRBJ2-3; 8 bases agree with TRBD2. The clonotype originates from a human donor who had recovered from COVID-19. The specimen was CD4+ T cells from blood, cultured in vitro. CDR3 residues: CASSVTSGRTDTQYF. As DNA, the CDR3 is TGTGCCAGTAGTGTCACTAGCGGCCGCACAGATACGCAGTATTTT.